Listed below are T cell receptor beta chains from one sample, sequenced in a study of cytomegalovirus exposure and HLA in healthy donors. Only in-frame clones appear in the TCRdb table, and some are missing; sequencing was by immunoSEQ multiplex PCR. The data show about 190,000 clones, roughly 80% seen once. Material: PBMCs. The receptors were gathered from a woman in her forties or fifties in good health and CMV-seropositive. Both conserved end residues are part of each CDR3. A D gene is named only where the DNA matches it firmly. Size is omitted from some rows. Given values are once, few, many or a class for expanded clones.

v_call,j_call,clone_size,d_call,cdr3_aa,cdr3_nt
TRBV28,TRBJ2-1,.,TRBD2,CASSLLGGNEQFF,TGTGCCAGCAGTTTATTGGGAGGGAATGAGCAGTTCTTC
TRBV9,TRBJ1-4,.,.,CASSVGSGGIGKLFF,TGTGCCAGCAGCGTAGGTTCGGGGGGGATCGGAAAACTGTTTTTT
TRBV9,TRBJ2-1,once,.,CASSVAGQGSSYEQFF,TGTGCCAGCAGCGTAGCTGGGCAGGGAAGCTCCTACGAGCAGTTCTTC
TRBV9,TRBJ2-2,.,.,CASSGSVRELFF,TGTGCCAGCAGCGGTAGTGTTAGGGAGCTGTTTTTT
TRBV27,TRBJ1-6,.,TRBD1,CASSLGTVYNSPLHF,TGTGCCAGCAGCCTTGGGACAGTCTATAATTCACCCCTCCACTTT
TRBV5-5,TRBJ2-7,.,TRBD2,CASSGTNYEQYF,TGTGCCAGCAGCGGGACTAACTACGAGCAGTACTTC
TRBV5-4,TRBJ2-5,.,.,CASSLEGAGVEAQYF,TGTGCCAGCAGCTTGGAGGGCGCAGGGGTCGAGGCCCAGTACTTC
TRBV11-2,TRBJ2-7,.,TRBD2,CASSLASGGAPSYEQYF,TGTGCCAGCAGCTTAGCTAGCGGGGGGGCCCCATCCTACGAGCAGTACTTC
TRBV15,TRBJ2-1,.,.,CATSPDPGSPGKNEQFF,TGTGCCACCAGCCCAGATCCCGGGAGCCCCGGGAAGAATGAGCAGTTCTTC
TRBV5-4,TRBJ2-5,.,TRBD1,CASSLDTGGKTQYF,TGTGCCAGCAGCTTGGATACAGGGGGCAAGACCCAGTACTTC
TRBV5-6,TRBJ1-4,.,.,CASSLVFSEEKLFF,TGTGCCAGCAGCTTGGTTTTTTCGGAGGAAAAACTGTTTTTT
TRBV5-4,TRBJ2-3,.,TRBD2,CASSRDYSSTDTQYF,TGTGCCAGCAGCCGGGACTATTCTAGCACAGATACGCAGTATTTT
TRBV5-6,TRBJ1-1,few,.,CASSLGGDTEAFF,TGTGCCAGCAGCTTGGGGGGGGACACTGAAGCTTTCTTT
TRBV19,TRBJ1-1,.,TRBD1,CASSYWTGSMSTEAFF,TGTGCCAGTAGTTATTGGACAGGGTCAATGAGCACTGAAGCTTTCTTT
TRBV10-3,TRBJ2-1,.,.,CAISELTDNEQFF,TGTGCCATCAGTGAATTAACAGACAATGAGCAGTTCTTC
TRBV5-3,TRBJ1-2,.,.,CARTQRRDGYTF,TGTGCCAGAACACAACGACGGGATGGCTACACCTTC
TRBV27,TRBJ2-7,.,TRBD1,CASSLQQGARYEQYF,TGTGCCAGCAGTTTACAACAGGGGGCGAGATACGAGCAGTACTTC
TRBV7-9,TRBJ1-1,.,.,CASSLAGGNTEAFF,TGTGCCAGCAGCTTAGCGGGGGGAAACACTGAAGCTTTCTTT
TRBV6-5,TRBJ1-3,few,.,CASSFAGRSGNTIYF,TGTGCCAGCAGTTTCGCAGGGCGCTCTGGAAACACCATATATTTT
TRBV29-1,TRBJ2-1,.,.,CSVNYRAQQFF,TGCAGCGTTAATTACAGGGCACAGCAGTTCTTC
TRBV4-2,TRBJ1-1,.,TRBD1,CASSRTTTGGPTEAFF,TGTGCCAGCAGCCGGACGACAACAGGGGGCCCGACTGAAGCTTTCTTT
TRBV4-1,TRBJ1-4,few,TRBD1,CASSQQGTATNEKLFF,TGCGCCAGCAGCCAACAAGGGACAGCAACTAATGAAAAACTGTTTTTT
TRBV7-3,TRBJ1-2,.,.,CASSPGTEYGYTF,TGTGCCAGCAGTCCCGGGACTGAGTATGGCTACACCTTC
TRBV2,TRBJ2-3,.,TRBD2,CASTSTRGGQYF,TGTGCCAGCACCTCAACTCGGGGGGGGCAATATTTT
TRBV5-8,TRBJ2-2,.,TRBD1,CASSIGTGGTGELFF,TGTGCCAGCAGCATCGGGACAGGGGGCACCGGGGAGCTGTTTTTT
TRBV19,TRBJ2-1,.,.,CATSQGSSYNEQFF,TGTGCCACTAGTCAGGGGAGCTCCTACAATGAGCAGTTCTTC
TRBV6-6,TRBJ1-2,.,.,CASSSSAGEGYTF,TGTGCCAGCAGTTCCTCGGCAGGGGAAGGCTACACCTTC
TRBV10-1,TRBJ2-2,.,TRBD2,CASSFGGANTGELFF,TGCGCCAGCAGTTTCGGGGGGGCGAACACCGGGGAGCTGTTTTTT
TRBV4-3,TRBJ1-1,.,TRBD1,CASSQEGQGRTEAFF,TGCGCCAGCAGCCAAGAAGGACAGGGGAGGACTGAAGCTTTCTTT
TRBV11-3,TRBJ2-7,.,.,CASSESGRGYEQYF,TGTGCCAGCAGCGAATCAGGACGGGGCTACGAGCAGTACTTC
TRBV7-9,TRBJ2-2,.,TRBD1,CSSSLRKHRGTNTGELFF,TGTTCCAGCAGCCTTCGGAAGCACAGGGGAACAAACACCGGGGAGCTGTTTTTT
TRBV2,TRBJ2-1,.,TRBD2,CASCPGLAGNEQFF,TGTGCCAGTTGCCCGGGACTAGCGGGGAATGAGCAGTTCTTC
TRBV10-1,TRBJ1-5,.,.,CASSPTVAGPQHF,TGCGCCAGCAGCCCGACGGTAGCGGGGCCCCAGCATTTT
TRBV7-2,TRBJ1-4,.,.,CASSFQTGGLEKLFF,TGTGCCAGCAGCTTCCAGACAGGAGGTCTTGAAAAACTGTTTTTT
TRBV19,TRBJ1-6,few,.,CASIGNSPLHF,TGTGCCAGTATCGGGAATTCACCCCTCCACTTT
TRBV14,TRBJ1-5,once,TRBD1,CASRTNRGSNQPQHF,TGTGCCAGCAGGACGAACAGGGGTAGCAATCAGCCCCAGCATTTT
TRBV27,TRBJ1-1,.,.,CASSWAGGTFF,.
TRBV19,TRBJ1-5,few,TRBD1,CASIDRTGGFQPQHF,TGTGCCAGTATCGATAGGACAGGGGGATTTCAGCCCCAGCATTTT
TRBV4-2,TRBJ2-7,.,TRBD1,CASSDRQGLYEQYF,TGTGCCAGCAGCGACCGACAGGGTCTCTACGAGCAGTACTTC
TRBV28,TRBJ1-2,.,TRBD1,CASSLPGGEGYTF,TGTGCCAGCAGTTTACCAGGGGGAGAGGGCTACACCTTC
TRBV11-2,TRBJ2-7,once,.,CASSSWSFEAYEQYF,TGTGCCAGCAGCTCCTGGAGCTTTGAGGCGTACGAGCAGTACTTC
TRBV28,TRBJ1-1,few,.,CASSRRGPEAFF,TGTGCCAGCAGTCGTAGGGGCCCTGAAGCTTTCTTT
TRBV6-5,TRBJ2-3,.,TRBD2,CASSPGLVADTQYF,TGTGCCAGCAGTCCGGGACTAGTGGCAGATACGCAGTATTTT